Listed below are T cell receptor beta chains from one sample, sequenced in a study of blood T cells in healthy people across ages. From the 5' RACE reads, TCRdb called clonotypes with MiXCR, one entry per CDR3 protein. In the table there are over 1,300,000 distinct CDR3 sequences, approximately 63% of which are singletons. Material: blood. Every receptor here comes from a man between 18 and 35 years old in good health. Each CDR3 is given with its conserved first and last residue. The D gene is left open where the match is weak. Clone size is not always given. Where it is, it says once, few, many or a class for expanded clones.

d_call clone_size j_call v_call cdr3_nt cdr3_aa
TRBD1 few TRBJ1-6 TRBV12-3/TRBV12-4 TGTGCCAGCAGTTTAATTGGCAGGGGGGATTCACCCCTCCACTTT CASSLIGRGDSPLHF
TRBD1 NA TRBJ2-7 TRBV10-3 TGTGCCATCAGTGTATTTTGGGGACAGGTTGGCTACGAGCAGTACTTC CAISVFWGQVGYEQYF
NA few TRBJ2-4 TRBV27 TGTGCCAGCACCCCATCACAGGGGGGGGTGATGGCCAAAAACATTCAGTACTTC CASTPSQGGVMAKNIQYF
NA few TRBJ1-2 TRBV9 TGTGCCAGCAACCCAACTAGGGGAACCATCGACGGCTACACCTTC CASNPTRGTIDGYTF
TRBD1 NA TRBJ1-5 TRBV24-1 TGTGCCACCAGTGACAGGAGGGACAGGGAAGAGCCCCAGCATTTT CATSDRRDREEPQHF
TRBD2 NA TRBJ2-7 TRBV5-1 TGCGCCAGCAGCTTGGCGCTAGCGGGAGAAACCTACGAGCAGTACTTC CASSLALAGETYEQYF
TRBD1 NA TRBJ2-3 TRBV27 TGTGCCAGCAGTTTATCGATCACAGGGGGCCTCGTCACAGATACGCAGTATTTT CASSLSITGGLVTDTQYF
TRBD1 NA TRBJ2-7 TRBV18 TGTACCAGCTCACCAATAGGGACAGGGTATCCCTACGAGCAGTACTTC CTSSPIGTGYPYEQYF
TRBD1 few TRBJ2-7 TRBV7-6 TGTGCCAGCAGCAAACAGGGGGCATTCTCCTACGAGCAGTACTTC CASSKQGAFSYEQYF
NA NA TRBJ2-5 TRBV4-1 TGCGCCAGCAGCCAAGATTGGGGGGCTGAAGAGACCCAGTACTTC CASSQDWGAEETQYF
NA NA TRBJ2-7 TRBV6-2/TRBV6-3 TGTGCCAGCAGTCCATATGCCGTTAGGCCTGGCTACGAGCAGTACTTC CASSPYAVRPGYEQYF
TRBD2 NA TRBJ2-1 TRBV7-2 TGTGCCTGCAGCTTTACTAGCGGGTTCTCCTACAATGAGCAGTTCTTC CACSFTSGFSYNEQFF
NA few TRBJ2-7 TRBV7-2 TGTGCCAGCAGCTGGGGACATGCCTACGAGCAGTACTTC CASSWGHAYEQYF
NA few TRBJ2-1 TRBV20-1 TGCAGTGCTAGAGATAGGCAGGGCAGCTCCTACAATGAGCAGTTCTTC CSARDRQGSSYNEQFF
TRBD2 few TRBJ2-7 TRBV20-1 TGCAGTGCCAGGTCTAGCGGGTCGACCTACGAGCAGTACTTC CSARSSGSTYEQYF
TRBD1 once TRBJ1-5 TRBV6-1 TGTGCCAGCAGTCCTGACAGGGTTGCCAATCAGCCCCAGCATTTT CASSPDRVANQPQHF
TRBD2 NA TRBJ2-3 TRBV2 TGTGCCAGAAACCCGGAGCTAGCGGGGATAGTTGGGACAGATACGCAGTATTTT CARNPELAGIVGTDTQYF
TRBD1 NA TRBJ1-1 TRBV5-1 TGCGCCAGCAGAGAAGGACAGGGCGATTTCACTGAAGCTTTCTTT CASREGQGDFTEAFF
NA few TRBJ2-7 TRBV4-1 TGCGCCAGCAGCCAAAGCGCAGGCTCCTACGAGCAGTACTTC CASSQSAGSYEQYF
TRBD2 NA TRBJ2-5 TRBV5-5 TGTGCCAGCAGCTTGTTACTAGCGGGAGGGTGGTCGGAAGAGACCCAGTACTTC CASSLLLAGGWSEETQYF
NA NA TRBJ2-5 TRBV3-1 TGTGCCAGCAGCCAGGGCGTAGGGTATGGAGCTCAAGAGACCCAGTACTTC CASSQGVGYGAQETQYF
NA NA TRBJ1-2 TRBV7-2 TGTGCCAGCAGCTTAGCCGGGGCAGGGAGGGGCTACACCTTC CASSLAGAGRGYTF
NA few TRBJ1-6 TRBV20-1 TGCAGTGCTAACCTTAACCGGGACGGTTCACCCCTCCACTTT CSANLNRDGSPLHF
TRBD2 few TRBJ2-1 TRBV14 TGTGCCAGCAGCCACCCGGGGGGTAGTATCAATGAGCAGTTCTTC CASSHPGGSINEQFF